This entry lists 19 T cell receptor beta chains sequenced from one sample in a study of shared T cell receptors in the human thymus. Data came from immunoSEQ multiplex PCR; TCRdb stores just in-frame clones and leaves some out. Among some 700,000 clones, 80% to 90% were seen once, and the ten largest hold under 0.012%. These data were also filed under a second study, of human thymus T cells.

The sequenced material came from thymocytes. The source of these receptors is a girl under three years old with a congenital heart defect.

The chain is built from TRBV29-1 and TRBJ2-2; D gene ambiguous. CDR3 size: 13 residues. Germline CDR1 reads SQVTM; CDR2 reads ANQGSEA. Trimming pared 7 bases from V and 1 base from J, leaving 10 bases between. Here the CDR3 reads CSACEENTGELFF. The CDR3 DNA follows: TGCAGCGCCTGCGAGGAGAACACCGGGGAGCTGTTTTTT.

The V and J genes are TRBV19 and TRBJ1-1; D ambiguous. Germline values: CDR1 LNHDA, CDR2 SQIVND (reference sequence). Trimming pared 6 bases from V and 0 bases from J, leaving 23 bases between. The CDR3 covers 18 residues. DNA for the CDR3: TGTGCCAGTAGCCAACATACTATCCCGACGACGTTGAACACTGAAGCTTTCTTT. Translating gives CASSQHTIPTTLNTEAFF.

The chain recombines TRBV6-5 with TRBJ2-1; 10 nucleotides match TRBD1. The V and J ends lost 6 bases and 5 bases, in that order; junction bases with no gene match: 7. The germline gives CDR1 MNHEY, CDR2 SVGAGI. The CDR3 is made up of 15 amino acids. In DNA, the CDR3 is TGTGCCAGCAGCCCCGACAGGGGGCGACACAATGAGCAGTTCTTC. It is translated as CASSPDRGRHNEQFF.

V usage is TRBV12-2 and J usage is TRBJ1-6; the DNA was not used to check the table's D call, TRBD1. TRBV12-2 represents a pseudogene. The CDR3 extends over 18 amino acids. CDR3 loop: CASPPLTYRGSYNSPLHF. The CDR3 DNA follows: TGTGCAAGTCCCCCGCTTACCTACAGGGGTTCCTATAATTCACCCCTCCACTTT.

The CDR3 sequence is CASSVGLRYDSYEQYF. CDR3 coding DNA: TGTGCCAGCAGCGTAGGTTTGCGATACGACAGCTACGAGCAGTACTTC. The rearrangement uses TRBV9 and TRBJ2-7, with D perhaps matching TRBD1 (5 bases). This CDR3 region has 16 residues. Trimming removed 0 bases from V and 3 bases from J, with 16 bases in between. Germline CDR1 is SGDLS and CDR2 is YYNGEE.

CDR3 region: CASSRGGVGNEQFF. CDR3 in DNA: TGTGCCAGCAGCAGAGGGGGAGTCGGTAATGAGCAGTTCTTC. The J gene is TRBJ2-1, the V gene TRBV7-9, with a tentative D call TRBD1 (6 bases). Trimming removed 5 bases at V and 7 bases at J, with 15 bases between. The CDR3 has 14 amino acids. Per germline, CDR1 SEHNR and CDR2 FQNEAQ (reference sequence). Complete variable domain (other parts from reference TRBV7-9 and TRBJ2-1): DTGVSQNPRHKITKRGQNVTFRCDPISEHNRLYWYRQTLGQGPEFLTYFQNEAQLEKSRLLSDRFSAERPKGSFSTLEIQRTEQGDSAMYLCASSRGGVGNEQFFGPGTRLTVL.

This chain links TRBV5-1 with TRBJ1-4; 7 positions match TRBD1. The germline V gene encodes CDR1 SGHRS and CDR2 YFSETQ. The length of the CDR3 is 19 residues. V dropped 0 bases and J dropped 8; count of bases not matched to a gene: 19. The CDR3 region is CASSLVPPERQGMREKLFF. The DNA of the CDR3 is TGCGCCAGCAGCTTGGTTCCGCCCGAGAGACAGGGAATGAGGGAAAAACTGTTTTTT.

This clone came up once. The genes are TRBV4-1 and TRBJ1-2; a possible D gene is TRBD1 (5 bases). Trimming removed 1 base at V and 2 bases at J, with 17 bases between. CDR3 length equals 17 residues. Germline assignment: CDR1 MGHRA and CDR2 YSYEKL. The CDR3 DNA reads TGCGCCAGCAGCCAAGTCTCCAGGGTTTGGACGAACTATGGCTACACCTTC. Protein sequence: CASSQVSRVWTNYGYTF.

The chain is built from TRBV6-1 and TRBJ1-6, with D possibly TRBD1 on 6 matching bases. The CDR3 loop spans 15 amino acids. Germline assignment: CDR1 MNHNS and CDR2 SASEGT. V lost 2 bases to trimming and J lost 9 bases, with 14 bases between them. In DNA, the CDR3 is TGTGCCAGCAGTGAACCCCGAGGGGGTTGTTCACCCCTCCACTTT. This codes for CASSEPRGGCSPLHF.

This clone was observed a few times. The rearrangement joins TRBV10-3 to TRBJ1-4, with 9 positions matching TRBD1. Germline CDR1 ENHRY, CDR2 SYGVKD. CDR3 length equals 15 residues. V was pared by 4 bases and J by 3 bases, with 3 bases of the junction left unmatched. The CDR3, as DNA: TGTGCCATCAGTGGGAGACAGGGGGCTAATGAAAAACTGTTTTTT. Its protein product is CAISGRQGANEKLFF.

The V gene is TRBV19, the J gene TRBJ1-5, with D maybe TRBD1 (5 bases). The CDR3 consists of 16 residues. Germline CDR1 LNHDA, CDR2 SQIVND (reference sequence). V gave up 2 bases and J gave up 0 bases, with 11 bases separating them. CDR3 sequence (DNA): TGTGCCAGTAGTATACGGGCTGGGGCTAGCAATCAGCCCCAGCATTTT. Encoded protein: CASSIRAGASNQPQHF.

The chain couples TRBV5-8 to TRBJ2-7; a possible D gene is TRBD2 (6 bases). V was shortened by 2 bases and J by 4 bases, with 10 bases between the two germline ends. The CDR3 consists of 13 residues. Germline V gives CDR1 SGHTS, CDR2 YDEGEE. The CDR3 loop is CASSFQAGYEQYF. The CDR3 nucleotides are TGTGCCAGCAGCTTTCAGGCGGGGTACGAGCAGTACTTC.

V is TRBV6-7 and J is TRBJ2-7; maybe TRBD2 (5 bases). TRBV6-7 is reported as an ORF; its role is uncertain. This CDR3 has 19 residues. The V end was cut by 2 bases, the J end by 3 bases, with 26 bases between. The CDR3 here is CASSYPAYTPQLENYEQYF. Here the CDR3 DNA reads TGTGCCAGCAGTTACCCCGCGTACACCCCCCAACTAGAAAACTACGAGCAGTACTTC.

The chain uses TRBV5-8 and TRBJ2-1; possible D gene TRBD2, 5 bases. The V and J ends lost 0 bases and 4 bases respectively, with 8 bases between them. Looked up from germline, CDR1 is SGHTS and CDR2 is YDEGEE. The CDR3 extends over 14 amino acids. The CDR3 is CASSLVGSYNEQFF. The CDR3 nucleotides read TGTGCCAGCAGCTTGGTTGGGAGTTACAATGAGCAGTTCTTC.

CDR3 region: CASSFGPRYYEQYF. CDR3 in DNA: TGTGCCAGCAGTTTTGGTCCCAGGTACTACGAGCAGTACTTC. The chain carries TRBV27 and TRBJ2-7; no firm D call. The V gene's germline CDR1 is MNHEY and CDR2 SMNVEV (reference sequence). The CDR3 length is 14 residues. The V end lost 3 bases, the J end lost 3 bases, and 12 bases lay between the germline ends.

The rearrangement joins TRBV7-6 to TRBJ2-5; 8 nucleotides match TRBD2. The CDR3 is 15 amino acids. V shed 2 bases and J 4 bases; nucleotides not matched to a gene: 6. Germline V gene lookup returns CDR1 SGHVS and CDR2 FNYEAQ. The CDR3 loop is CASSLLAGRSETQYF. CDR3 in DNA: TGTGCCAGCAGCTTATTAGCGGGGCGGTCAGAGACCCAGTACTTC. Using reference TRBV7-6 and TRBJ2-5 for the parts outside the CDR3, the full variable domain is GAGVSQSPRYKVTKRGQDVALRCDPISGHVSLYWYRQALGQGPEFLTYFNYEAQQDKSGLPNDRFSAERPEGSISTLTIQRTEQRDSAMYRCASSLLAGRSETQYFGPGTRLLVL.

Only one count was recorded for this clone. The V gene is TRBV29-1, the J gene TRBJ2-6, with D hard to call. Germline loops: CDR1 SQVTM, CDR2 ANQGSEA. The CDR3 extends over 17 amino acids. V was cut by 6 bases and J by 0 bases, with 18 bases left in between. The CDR3 reads CSVTLSAPYSGANVLTF. For the CDR3, the DNA is TGCAGCGTGACTCTAAGCGCGCCCTACTCTGGGGCCAACGTCCTGACTTTC.

The V and J genes are TRBV28 and TRBJ1-5, with TRBD1 identical over 9 bases. The germline V gene encodes CDR1 MDHEN and CDR2 SYDVKM. Germline trimming cut 6 bases from V and 2 bases from J; bases unmatched to any gene: 17. CDR3 size: 19 residues. The CDR3 nucleotides read TGTGCCAGCAGAAAGCCGGGACAGGGTTCACCGGAGGGCAATCAGCCCCAGCATTTT. This gives the protein CASRKPGQGSPEGNQPQHF.

This rearrangement joins TRBV7-6 to TRBJ1-3; weak D call: TRBD1 (6 bases). Looked up from germline, CDR1 is SGHVS and CDR2 is FNYEAQ. This CDR3 has 18 amino acids. V gave up 1 base and J gave up 1 base, with 17 bases separating them. The chain's CDR3 is CASSLEPDSQTSGNTIYF. DNA of the CDR3: TGTGCCAGCAGCTTAGAGCCGGACAGCCAGACATCTGGAAACACCATATATTTT.